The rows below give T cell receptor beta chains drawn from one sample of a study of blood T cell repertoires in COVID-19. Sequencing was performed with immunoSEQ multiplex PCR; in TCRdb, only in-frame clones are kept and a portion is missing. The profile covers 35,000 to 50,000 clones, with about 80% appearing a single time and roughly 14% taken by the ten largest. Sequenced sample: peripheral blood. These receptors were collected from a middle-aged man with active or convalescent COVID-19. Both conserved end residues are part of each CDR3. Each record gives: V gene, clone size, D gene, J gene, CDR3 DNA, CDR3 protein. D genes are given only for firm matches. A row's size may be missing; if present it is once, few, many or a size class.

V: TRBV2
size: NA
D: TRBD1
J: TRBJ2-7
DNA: TGTGCCAGCAGGACAGGGCGGACCCCATCCTACGAGCAGTACTTC
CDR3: CASRTGRTPSYEQYF

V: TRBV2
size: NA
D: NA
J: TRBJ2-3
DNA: TGTGCCAGCAGTGGCGGGGGCACAGATACGCAGTATTTT
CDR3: CASSGGGTDTQYF

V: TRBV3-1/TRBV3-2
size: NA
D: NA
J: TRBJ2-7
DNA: TGTGCCAGCAGCCAAGATCTTTCCGAGCAGTACTTC
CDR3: CASSQDLSEQYF

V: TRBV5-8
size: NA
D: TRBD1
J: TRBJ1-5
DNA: TGTGCCAGCAGCTTGGGAGGGACAGGGGAACAGCCCCAGCATTTT
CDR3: CASSLGGTGEQPQHF

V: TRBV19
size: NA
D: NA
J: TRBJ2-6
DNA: TGTGCCAGTAGTATAGATGTCGGCTCTGGGGCCAACGTCCTGACTTTC
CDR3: CASSIDVGSGANVLTF

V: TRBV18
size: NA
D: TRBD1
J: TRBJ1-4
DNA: TGTGCCAGCTCACCAAGAGGGGGCGAGAGTGAAAAACTGTTTTTT
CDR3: CASSPRGGESEKLFF

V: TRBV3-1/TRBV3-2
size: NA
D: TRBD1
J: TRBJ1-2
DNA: TGTGCCAGCAGCCCCTCAGGGGGATGGAAGCGGCTATCCTTC
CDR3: CASSPSGGWKRLSF

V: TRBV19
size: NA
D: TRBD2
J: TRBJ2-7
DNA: TGTGCCAGTAGATCAGGTAGCGGGCTTCCGCAGTACTTC
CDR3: CASRSGSGLPQYF

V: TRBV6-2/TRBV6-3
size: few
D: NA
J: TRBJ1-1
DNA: TGTGCCAGCAGTTACGGGCACCCGAACACTGAAGCTTTCTTT
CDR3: CASSYGHPNTEAFF

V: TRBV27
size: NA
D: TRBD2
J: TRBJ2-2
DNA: TGTGCCAGCAGTCAGGGGACTAGCGGGGGCCCCGGGGAGCTGTTTTTT
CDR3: CASSQGTSGGPGELFF

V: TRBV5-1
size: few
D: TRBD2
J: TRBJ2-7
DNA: TGCGCCAGCAGCCGGACTAGCGGGGGCTCCTACGAGCAGTACTTC
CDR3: CASSRTSGGSYEQYF

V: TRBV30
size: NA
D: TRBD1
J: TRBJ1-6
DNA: TGTGCCTGGACGGGACAGGGAATTAAAAATTCACCCCTCCACTTT
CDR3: CAWTGQGIKNSPLHF

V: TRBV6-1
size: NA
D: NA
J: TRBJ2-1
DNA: TGTGCCAGCAGTGACAGGGGCAGCTCCTACAATGAGCAGTTCTTC
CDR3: CASSDRGSSYNEQFF

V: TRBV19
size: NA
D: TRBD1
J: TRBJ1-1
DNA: TGTGCCAGTAGTCGCTTTAGGGGGCTGAACACTGAAGCTTTCTTT
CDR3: CASSRFRGLNTEAFF

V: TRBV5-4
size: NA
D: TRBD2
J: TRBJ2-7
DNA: TGTGCCAGCAGCCCGGTGGGGGGGGCCTACGAGCAGTACTTC
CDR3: CASSPVGGAYEQYF

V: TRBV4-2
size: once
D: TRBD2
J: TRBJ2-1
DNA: TGTGCCAGCAGCCAAGTTGGGACTAGCGGGGGGTACCGAGGGGGTGAGCAGTTCTTC
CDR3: CASSQVGTSGGYRGGEQFF

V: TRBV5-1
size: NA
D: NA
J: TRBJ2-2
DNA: TGCGCCAGCAGCCTAACAGGAAATCCGTCCGGGGAGCTGTTTTTT
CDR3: CASSLTGNPSGELFF

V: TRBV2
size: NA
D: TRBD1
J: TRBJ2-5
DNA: TGTGCCAGCAGGGACAGGGCCCAGTACTTC
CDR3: CASRDRAQYF

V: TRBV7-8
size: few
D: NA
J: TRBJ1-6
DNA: TGTGCCAGCAGCTCGAACGAGGGAACCTATAATTCACCCCTCCACTTT
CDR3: CASSSNEGTYNSPLHF

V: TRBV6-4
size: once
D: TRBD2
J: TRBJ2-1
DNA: TGTGCCAGCAGTGACTCGATGGCTAGCGGATACAATGAGCAGTTCTTC
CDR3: CASSDSMASGYNEQFF

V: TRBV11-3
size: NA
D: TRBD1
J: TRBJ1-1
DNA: TGTGCCAGCAGCCAGGGGGGAGCGCGGAACACTGAAGCTTTCTTT
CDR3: CASSQGGARNTEAFF

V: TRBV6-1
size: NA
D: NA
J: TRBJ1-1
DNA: TGTGCCAGCAGTGAACGGGTTGGCACTGAAGCTTTCTTT
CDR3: CASSERVGTEAFF

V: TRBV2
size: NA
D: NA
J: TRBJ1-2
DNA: TGTGCCAGCGACACAGATAACTATGGCTACACCTTC
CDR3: CASDTDNYGYTF

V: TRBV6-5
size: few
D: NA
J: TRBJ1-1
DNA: TGTGCCAGCAGTTACTCTAGGACAGCAAGCACTGAAGCTTTCTTT
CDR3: CASSYSRTASTEAFF

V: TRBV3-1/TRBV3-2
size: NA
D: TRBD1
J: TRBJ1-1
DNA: TGTGCCAGCAGCCGTGGGACAGGGCAAACTGAAGCTTTCTTT
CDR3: CASSRGTGQTEAFF

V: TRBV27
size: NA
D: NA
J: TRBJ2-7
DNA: TGTGCCAGCAGTTTAGGTCCCAGGTTCGAGCAGTACTTC
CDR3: CASSLGPRFEQYF

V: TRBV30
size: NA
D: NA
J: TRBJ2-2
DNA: TGTGCCTCTCAGGGGTTTCCCGGGGAGCTGTTTTTT
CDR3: CASQGFPGELFF

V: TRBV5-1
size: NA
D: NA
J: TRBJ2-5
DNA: TGCGCCAGCAGCTCGGAGGGTGCCAAGGAGACCCAGTACTTC
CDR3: CASSSEGAKETQYF

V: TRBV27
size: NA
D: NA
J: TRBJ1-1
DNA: TGTGCCAGCAGTTTTTTTAAAGAGGGATACACTGAAGCTTTCTTT
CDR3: CASSFFKEGYTEAFF

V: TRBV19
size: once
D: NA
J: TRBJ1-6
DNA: TGTGCCAGTAGTCCCGACAACTCCTATAATTCACCCCTCCACTTT
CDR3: CASSPDNSYNSPLHF

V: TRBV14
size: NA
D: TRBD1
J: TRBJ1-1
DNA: TGTGCCAGCAGCCAAGGGACAGGCCCGAACACTGAAGCTTTCTTT
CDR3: CASSQGTGPNTEAFF

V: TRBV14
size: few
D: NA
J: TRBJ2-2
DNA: TGTGCCAGCAGCAGACTTACGAACACCGGGGAGCTGTTTTTT
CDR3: CASSRLTNTGELFF

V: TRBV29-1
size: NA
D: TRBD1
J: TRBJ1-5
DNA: TGCAGCGTTAAGGGGACAGAAAATAGCAATCAGCCCCAGCATTTT
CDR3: CSVKGTENSNQPQHF

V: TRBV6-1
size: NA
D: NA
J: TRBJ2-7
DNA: TGTGCCAGCAGTGAACGGAGGGGGGGGAGCTCCTACGAGCAGTACTTC
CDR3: CASSERRGGSSYEQYF

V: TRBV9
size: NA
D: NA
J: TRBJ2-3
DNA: TGTGCCAGCGGGATTGGAGGGGGGGCAGATACGCAGTATTTT
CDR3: CASGIGGGADTQYF

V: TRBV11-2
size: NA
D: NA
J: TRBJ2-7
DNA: TGTGCCAGCAGCTTAAGTCACAGTCAAAGGTCGCAGTACTTC
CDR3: CASSLSHSQRSQYF

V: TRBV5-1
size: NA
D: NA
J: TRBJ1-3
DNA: TGCGCCAGCACGGCGGGATCCTCTGGAAACACCATATATTTT
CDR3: CASTAGSSGNTIYF

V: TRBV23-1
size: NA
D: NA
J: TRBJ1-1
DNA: TGCGCCAGCAGTCCAAGGTCAGGGTTGAACACTGAAGCTTTCTTT
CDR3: CASSPRSGLNTEAFF

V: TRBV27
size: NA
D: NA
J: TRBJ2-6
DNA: TGTGCCAGCAGCCCCCTACAGGGCTCCGGGGCCAACGTCCTGACTTTC
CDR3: CASSPLQGSGANVLTF

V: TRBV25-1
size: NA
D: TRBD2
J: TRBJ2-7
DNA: TGTGCCAGCAGTCGGGATAGCGGGGTAACCTACGAGCAGTACTTC
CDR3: CASSRDSGVTYEQYF

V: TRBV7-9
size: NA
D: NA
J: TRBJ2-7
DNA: TGTGCCAGCAGGAGTAGACAGTCGGACTACTACGAGCAGTACTTC
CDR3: CASRSRQSDYYEQYF

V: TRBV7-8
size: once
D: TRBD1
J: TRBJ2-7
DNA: TGTGCCAGCAGCCCCCGAGGACAGGGCCGCCGGGAGCAGTACTTC
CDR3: CASSPRGQGRREQYF

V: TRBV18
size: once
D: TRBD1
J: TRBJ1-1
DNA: TGTGCCAGCTCAGAGGGACAGTTGAACACTGAAGCTTTCTTT
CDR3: CASSEGQLNTEAFF

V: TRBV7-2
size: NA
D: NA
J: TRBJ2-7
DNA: TGTGCCAGCAGCTCACGTCGAGTCTACGAGCAGTACTTC
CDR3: CASSSRRVYEQYF

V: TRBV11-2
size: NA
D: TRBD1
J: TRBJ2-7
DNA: TGTGCCAGCAGCTTTTTCGGGACAGGTGGCGACGAGCAGTACTTC
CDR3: CASSFFGTGGDEQYF

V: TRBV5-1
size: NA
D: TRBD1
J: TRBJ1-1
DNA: TGCGCCAGCAGCTTTGTGCGCGGGACAGGGGACACTGAAGCTTTCTTT
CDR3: CASSFVRGTGDTEAFF

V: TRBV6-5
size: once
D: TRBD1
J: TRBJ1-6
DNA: TGTGCCAGCAGACCCGGGACAGGGTACTCACCCCTCCACTTT
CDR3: CASRPGTGYSPLHF

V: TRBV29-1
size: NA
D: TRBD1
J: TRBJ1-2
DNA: TGCAGCGTCGGACAGGGGGCCCAGTATGGCTACACCTTC
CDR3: CSVGQGAQYGYTF

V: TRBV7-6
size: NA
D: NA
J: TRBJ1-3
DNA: TGTGCCAGCAGCGCTAGGGGCTCTGGAAACACCATATATTTT
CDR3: CASSARGSGNTIYF

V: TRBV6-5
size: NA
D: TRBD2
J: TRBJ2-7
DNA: TGTGCCAGCAGTTCGGGACTAGCGGCCTCATACGAGCAGTACTTC
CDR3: CASSSGLAASYEQYF

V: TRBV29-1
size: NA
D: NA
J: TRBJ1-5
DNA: TGCAGCGTTGGCGGCCGCAATCAGCCCCAGCATTTT
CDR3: CSVGGRNQPQHF

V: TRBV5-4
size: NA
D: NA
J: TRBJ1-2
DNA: TGTGCCAGCAGCTTGCACGGGGGTCGCTACACCTTC
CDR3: CASSLHGGRYTF

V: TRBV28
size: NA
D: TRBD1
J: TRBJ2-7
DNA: TGTGCCAGCACAGGGGGATTGGGCGAGCAGTACTTC
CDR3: CASTGGLGEQYF